One and the same sample provided the 17 T cell receptor beta chains below, sequenced in a study of blood T cell repertoires in COVID-19. Produced via immunoSEQ multiplex PCR; TCRdb's table is partial and in-frame only. The sample has 250,000 to 350,000 clones; around 81% are singletons. Specimen: peripheral blood. These receptors were taken from a person in their 70s with COVID-19, enrolled during active disease.

The chain employs TRBV6-2 or TRBV6-3 and TRBJ1-4; 7 bases map to TRBD1. There are 14 residues in the CDR3. Germline CDR1 is MNHEY and CDR2 is SVGEGT. After removal of 6 bases from V and 10 bases from J, the junction contained 11 bases not matched to a gene. The CDR3 here is CASSMPGQLRKLFF. CDR3 nucleotide sequence: TGTGCCAGCAGCATGCCGGGACAGCTTCGAAAACTGTTTTTT.

This clone turned up a few times. CDR3 nucleotide sequence: TGTGCCAGTTCTAACACCGGGGAGCTGTTTTTT. It yields the protein CASSNTGELFF. V gene TRBV19 combines with J gene TRBJ2-2, with unresolved D. Trimming took 8 bases from V and 2 from J, leaving 3 bases between them. The CDR3 consists of 11 residues. Per the germline V gene, CDR1 is LNHDA and CDR2 is SQIVND (reference sequence). Looking up the rest from reference TRBV19 and TRBJ2-2 gives the full variable domain: DGGITQSPKYLFRKEGQNVTLSCEQNLNHDAMYWYRQDPGQGLRLIYYSQIVNDFQKGDIAEGYSVSREKKESFPLTVTSAQKNPTAFYLCASSNTGELFFGEGSRLTVL.

For this clone: Other DNA sequences from this sample encode an identical CDR3 as well. V usage is TRBV5-1 and J usage is TRBJ1-2; 7 nucleotides match TRBD1. Germline-derived CDR1 and CDR2 are SGHRS and YFSETQ. The CDR3 covers 13 residues. V lost 4 bases to trimming and J lost 8 bases; unmatched junction nucleotides: 8. CDR3 protein: CASSEDRDRGYTF. The CDR3 DNA sequence: TGCGCCAGCAGCGAAGACAGGGATCGCGGCTACACCTTC.

The V call is TRBV6-5, the J call TRBJ1-4; D gene uncertain. CDR1 and CDR2 (germline): MNHEY, SVGAGI. The CDR3 contains 14 residues. V dropped 4 bases and J dropped 6 bases, with 12 bases sitting between them. The CDR3 nucleotides read TGTGCCAGCAGTTTTCGGCTGGCGGATGAAAAACTGTTTTTT. Translation gives CASSFRLADEKLFF.

This clone has just one count. This chain links TRBV11-1 with TRBJ2-7; D unclear. V was clipped by 6 bases and J by 0 bases, with 9 bases between them. The CDR3 is made up of 13 amino acids. Germline values: CDR1 SGHAT, CDR2 FQDESV (reference sequence). In DNA form, the CDR3 reads TGTGCCAGCAGTGAGAGGAACTCCTACGAGCAGTACTTC. Its protein product is CASSERNSYEQYF.

The V gene is TRBV28, the J gene TRBJ2-7, with D maybe TRBD2 (5 bases). The CDR3 has 15 residues. Germline CDR1 MDHEN, CDR2 SYDVKM. Between the trimmed V and J ends, which lost 7 bases and 3 bases, there was a span of 19 bases. CDR3 protein: CASTLSGLQVYEQYF. The CDR3 DNA is TGTGCCAGCACCCTATCCGGACTTCAGGTCTACGAGCAGTACTTC.

The chain recombines TRBV13 with TRBJ2-3; maybe TRBD1 (5 bases). This CDR3 is 17 amino acids long. Germline-derived CDR1 and CDR2 are PRHDT and FYEKMQ (reference sequence). Trimming cost V 7 bases and J 0 bases, with 20 bases left between them. Here the CDR3 reads CASTPGQAKFSTDTQYF. The CDR3 DNA sequence: TGTGCCAGCACCCCAGGGCAGGCAAAATTTAGCACAGATACGCAGTATTTT.

This chain links TRBV7-2 with TRBJ2-1; no clear D gene. V was pared by 9 bases and J by 4 bases, with 7 bases between. Germline lookup yields CDR1 SGHTA and CDR2 FQGNSA. The CDR3 spans 11 residues. The CDR3 bases are TGTGCCAGTACTCAATACAATGAGCAGTTCTTC. Translated, it gives CASTQYNEQFF.

CDR3 protein: CASSWPGLGNYEQYF. Here the CDR3 DNA reads TGTGCCAGCAGTTGGCCGGGACTAGGCAACTACGAGCAGTACTTC. The J gene is TRBJ2-7, the V gene TRBV6-5; 8 bases agree with TRBD2. Germline CDR1 reads MNHEY; CDR2 reads SVGAGI. This CDR3 has 15 residues. J gave up 3 bases and V 4 bases, and 8 bases lay outside the gene matches.

The chain recombines TRBV9 with TRBJ2-7; 8 bases align to TRBD1. Germline V gives CDR1 SGDLS, CDR2 YYNGEE. The CDR3 is 14 residues long. V gave up 6 bases and J gave up 1 base; unmatched junction bases: 6. CDR3: CASNRDRFSYEQYF. The CDR3 region has the DNA TGTGCCAGCAATCGGGACAGGTTTTCCTACGAGCAGTACTTC.

V gene TRBV7-3 combines with J gene TRBJ2-1; no clear D. CDR1 is SGHTA, CDR2 FQGTGA, per germline. The V and J ends lost 2 bases and 0 bases respectively, with 11 bases between them. CDR3 length: 16 residues. The CDR3 sequence: CASSLYSFSSYNEQFF. CDR3 sequence (DNA): TGTGCCAGCAGCTTATATAGCTTCTCCTCCTACAATGAGCAGTTCTTC.

The V and J genes are TRBV19 and TRBJ1-1; no clear D. V was cut by 1 base and J by 0 bases, with 12 bases left in between. Germline lookup yields CDR1 LNHDA and CDR2 SQIVND (reference sequence). The CDR3 totals 16 residues. The CDR3 DNA is TGTGCCAGTAGTATAGTAGGACGGGAGTTGAACACTGAAGCTTTCTTT. This codes for CASSIVGRELNTEAFF.

V is TRBV30 and J is TRBJ1-3; no clear D. Germline V gives CDR1 GTSNPN, CDR2 SVGIG (reference sequence). The CDR3 is 14 amino acids. Trimming cost V 6 bases and J 0 bases, with 12 bases left between them. The CDR3 region is CACLIRGSGNTIYF. The CDR3 bases are TGTGCCTGCCTCATACGGGGCTCTGGAAACACCATATATTTT.

The rearrangement links TRBV27 to TRBJ1-6; possible D gene TRBD1, 5 bases. The ends were cut back, 6 bases at V and 7 bases at J, with 16 bases in the middle. Germline loops: CDR1 MNHEY, CDR2 SMNVEV (reference sequence). The CDR3 consists of 15 residues. CDR3 region: CASRAGGDHNSPLHF. For the CDR3, the DNA is TGTGCCAGCAGGGCCGGAGGGGATCACAATTCACCCCTCCACTTT.

The genes are TRBV5-8 and TRBJ2-2; TRBD1 agrees at 12 bases. Per germline, CDR1 SGHTS and CDR2 YDEGEE. J was trimmed by 6 bases and V by 5 bases; bases with no gene match: 8. The CDR3 covers 16 residues. CDR3 nucleotide sequence: TGTGCCAGCAGGAGACCCGGGACAGGGGGCGCCGGGGAGCTGTTTTTT. Translation gives CASRRPGTGGAGELFF.

In its sample, this clone was seen once. The chain recombines TRBV6-2 or TRBV6-3 with TRBJ1-2, with 12 bases aligning to TRBD1. The CDR3 is made up of 15 amino acids. V shed 4 bases and J 7 bases; nucleotides not matched to a gene: 7. Germline lookup yields CDR1 MNHEY and CDR2 SVGEGT. The CDR3, as DNA: TGTGCCAGCAGTTCTCCGGGACAGGGGGCGTCTGGCTACACCTTC. It yields the protein CASSSPGQGASGYTF.

The genes are TRBV7-2 and TRBJ1-1, with a weak D call TRBD1 (6 bases). V was cut by 3 bases and J by 0 bases, with 11 bases left in between. Germline V gene sequence: CDR1 SGHTA, CDR2 FQGNSA. The CDR3 is 15 residues long. Here the CDR3 reads CASSLDRKLNTEAFF. CDR3 in DNA: TGTGCCAGCAGCTTGGACAGAAAATTGAACACTGAAGCTTTCTTT. The variable domain in full, with the rest retrieved from reference TRBV7-2 and TRBJ1-1, is GAGVSQSPSNKVTEKGKDVELRCDPISGHTALYWYRQSLGQGLEFLIYFQGNSAPDKSGLPSDRFSAERTGGSVSTLTIQRTQQEDSAVYLCASSLDRKLNTEAFFGQGTRLTVV.